This TCR beta chain was captured in a study of blood T cell repertoires in COVID-19. Per the authors' pipeline: Reference gene primer amplification gave nucleated cell count estimates. Only in-frame clones appear in the TCRdb table, and some are missing; sequencing was by immunoSEQ multiplex PCR. For V, J and clone size, that table is used; D and trimming come from the DNA. The sample shows 170,000 or so clones, roughly 87% of them seen only once. The sequence derives from a man in his late teens or twenties who had recovered from COVID-19. The sequenced sample was peripheral blood.

DNA of the CDR3: TGTGCCAGCTCACCAGTGAGGGAAGAGCAGTTCTTC. This encodes CASSPVREEQFF. The chain carries TRBV18 and TRBJ2-1; D is possibly TRBD2 (5 bases). The CDR3 is made up of 12 amino acids. Germline CDR1 is KGHSH and CDR2 is LQKENI. Trimming left V 2 bases short and J 10 bases short, with 9 bases between.